These 20 T cell receptor beta chains originate from one sample sequenced in a study of shared clonotypes between healthy human individuals. Positive CCR7 selection of CD45RO-negative cells yielded the naive CD8 cells, and terminally differentiated effector memory CD45RA+ cells were excluded. This table comes from immunoSEQ multiplex PCR, and its TCRdb copy is limited to in-frame clones, with some not included. In the table there are millions of clones, around 93% of which are singletons. The source material was naive CD8+ T cells from PBMCs. All receptors derive from a man between 18 and 29 years old in good health. Some clones in this sample may be carry-over from other donors' samples.

The rearrangement links TRBV27 to TRBJ2-3; D unresolved. CDR3 length: 14 amino acids. Trimming cost V 5 bases and J 7 bases, with 16 bases left between them. The germline V gene has CDR1 MNHEY and CDR2 SMNVEV (reference sequence). The CDR3 spells CASSQIEQSYTQYF. CDR3 nucleotide sequence: TGTGCCAGCAGTCAAATTGAACAGTCCTATACGCAGTATTTT.

The genes are TRBV11-2 and TRBJ2-7; no definite D call. The CDR3 runs 15 residues. Germline-derived CDR1 and CDR2 are SGHAT and FQNNGV. Between the trimmed V and J ends, which lost 3 bases and 2 bases, there was a span of 14 bases. CDR3 bases: TGTGCCAGCAGCTTCCCCTACGGCCAGACCTACGAGCAGTACTTC. Translating it yields CASSFPYGQTYEQYF.

The V gene is TRBV6-4, the J gene TRBJ1-1, with D possibly matching TRBD1 (5 bases). With 2 bases removed from V and 6 bases from J, the gap between germline ends came to 16 bases. CDR3 size: 15 residues. CDR1 is MRHNA and CDR2 is SNTAGT in the germline V gene. The CDR3 DNA is TGTGCCAGCAGTGACCGGTCACAGGTTCGGCCTGAAGCTTTCTTT. Translation gives CASSDRSQVRPEAFF.

A remark on this clone: Its ends do not fully match the called genes, so a read error is possible. The V gene is TRBV10-3, the J gene TRBJ2-7; 10 bases map to TRBD2. This CDR3 has 13 residues. CDR1 is ENHRY, CDR2 SYGVKD, per germline. The CDR3 DNA follows: TGTGCCAACAGTCCGCTAGCGGGAGACGAGCAGTACTTC. It codes for CANSPLAGDEQYF.

The chain joins TRBV15 to TRBJ1-4; D is undetermined. This CDR3 spans 16 amino acids. Germline values: CDR1 LNHNV, CDR2 YYDKDF (reference sequence). V lost 0 bases and J 0 bases, leaving 8 bases between the germline ends. Written as DNA, the CDR3 is TGTGCCACCAGCAGAGATCGAGAGACAACTAATGAAAAACTGTTTTTT. It yields the protein CATSRDRETTNEKLFF.

V and J are TRBV5-1 and TRBJ2-1, with 10 bases matching TRBD2. The CDR3 consists of 17 residues. CDR1 and CDR2 (germline): SGHRS, YFSETQ. The ends lost 0 bases at V and 8 bases at J; junction bases unmatched: 11. CDR3 bases: TGCGCCAGCAGCTTGGAGGTTTCGGGACTAGCGAGATATGAGCAGTTCTTC. This sequence encodes CASSLEVSGLARYEQFF.

V is TRBV7-9 and J is TRBJ2-7, with TRBD1 as a possible D gene (6 bases). Germline V gives CDR1 SEHNR, CDR2 FQNEAQ (reference sequence). CDR3 length: 16 amino acids. V dropped 4 bases and J dropped 0 bases, with 16 bases sitting between them. The CDR3 DNA reads TGTGCCAGCAGCTGGGGTGAGGACAGCCGCTCCTACGAGCAGTACTTC. Amino acids: CASSWGEDSRSYEQYF.

V and J are TRBV6-1 and TRBJ2-7, with unresolved D. The CDR3 loop spans 14 amino acids. The germline CDR1 and CDR2 sequences are MNHNS and SASEGT. Trimming took 7 bases from V and 2 from J, leaving 15 bases between them. The DNA for the CDR3 is TGTGCCAGCACCGGTTTCCCGGAGCCCTACGAGCAGTACTTC. This translates into CASTGFPEPYEQYF.

V usage is TRBV21-1 and J usage is TRBJ1-5; TRBD1 is taken as the D call from the table, unchecked against the DNA. TRBV21-1 is termed a pseudogene. This CDR3 is 13 amino acids long. Here the CDR3 DNA reads TGTGCCAGCAGTAAGACAGGGGGTGAGCCCCAGCATTTT. Translating it yields CASSKTGGEPQHF.

The chain joins TRBV28 to TRBJ1-5, with D possibly matching TRBD1 (6 bases). Germline V gene lookup returns CDR1 MDHEN and CDR2 SYDVKM. The V and J ends lost 5 bases and 7 bases respectively, with 15 bases between them. The CDR3 length is 14 residues. Written as DNA, the CDR3 is TGTGCCAGCAGTCTAACGCAGGGGAGCCAGCCCCAGCATTTT. Encoded protein: CASSLTQGSQPQHF.

This chain connects TRBV15 to TRBJ1-1; tentative D call: TRBD1 (5 bases). The CDR3 spans 15 residues. V lost 3 bases and J lost 2, with 13 bases in between. Germline CDR1 reads LNHNV; CDR2 reads YYDKDF (reference sequence). CDR3 bases: TGTGCCACCAGCAGTGGCCCGGACATTAACACTGAAGCTTTCTTT. Amino acids: CATSSGPDINTEAFF.

The chain couples TRBV27 to TRBJ2-6; no clear D gene. This CDR3 region has 15 residues. CDR1 and CDR2 from the germline V gene are MNHEY and SMNVEV (reference sequence). Trimming took 6 bases from V and 0 from J, leaving 9 bases between them. This chain's CDR3 is CASSRRASGANVLTF. DNA for the CDR3: TGTGCCAGCAGCCGACGGGCCTCTGGGGCCAACGTCCTGACTTTC.

The chain recombines TRBV29-1 with TRBJ1-2; D perhaps matches TRBD1 (6 bases). The CDR3 runs 14 residues. Trimming took 3 bases from V and 6 from J, leaving 17 bases between them. In germline, CDR1 is SQVTM, CDR2 ANQGSEA. CDR3 nucleotides: TGCAGCGTTGATTCTTCAGGGGTGAGGAATGGCTACACCTTC. Encoded protein: CSVDSSGVRNGYTF.

This chain connects TRBV7-8 to TRBJ1-1; 7 nucleotides line up with TRBD1. V was pared by 5 bases and J by 0 bases, with 9 bases of the junction left unmatched. The CDR3 is 16 amino acids. Germline-derived CDR1 and CDR2 are SGHVS and FQNEAQ. This chain's CDR3 is CASSANRGFMNTEAFF. CDR3 in DNA: TGTGCCAGCAGCGCGAACAGGGGATTTATGAACACTGAAGCTTTCTTT.

In its sample, this clone was seen once. The genes are TRBV11-2 and TRBJ2-5, with D perhaps matching TRBD2 (5 bases). Germline V gene sequence: CDR1 SGHAT, CDR2 FQNNGV. The CDR3 sequence is 17 residues long. V lost 4 bases and J 6 bases, leaving 24 bases between the germline ends. This CDR3 reads CASSSRGRAPLAQTQYF. The CDR3 bases are TGTGCCAGCAGCTCGAGAGGGCGGGCTCCCCTGGCGCAGACCCAGTACTTC. Complete variable domain (other parts from reference TRBV11-2 and TRBJ2-5): EAGVAQSPRYKIIEKRQSVAFWCNPISGHATLYWYQQILGQGPKLLIQFQNNGVVDDSQLPKDRFSAERLKGVDSTLKIQPAKLEDSAVYLCASSSRGRAPLAQTQYFGPGTRLLVL.

CDR3 sequence reads: CASSSSLGAGYTF. The DNA for the CDR3 is TGTGCCAGCAGCTCTTCCCTGGGGGCTGGCTACACCTTC. The chain couples TRBV11-3 to TRBJ1-2, with D perhaps matching TRBD1 (6 bases). Germline V gene lookup returns CDR1 SGHNT and CDR2 YENEEA. The V end lost 4 bases, the J end lost 7 bases, and 13 bases lay between the germline ends. CDR3 length: 13 amino acids.

J is TRBJ2-7 and V is TRBV7-9, with 7 bases aligning to TRBD1. The germline CDR1 and CDR2 sequences are SEHNR and FQNEAQ (reference sequence). The CDR3 length is 13 residues. J was trimmed by 4 bases and V by 5 bases; bases with no gene match: 5. The CDR3 region is CASSPGGVYEQYF. The CDR3, as DNA: TGTGCCAGCAGCCCAGGGGGTGTGTACGAGCAGTACTTC.

This rearrangement joins TRBV9 to TRBJ2-7; TRBD2 might be the D (7 bases). CDR1 is SGDLS, CDR2 YYNGEE, per germline. Trimming shortened V by 0 bases and J by 2 bases, and 18 bases separated the two germline ends. CDR3 length: 17 amino acids. CDR3: CASSVGLGGGLPYEQYF. DNA for the CDR3: TGTGCCAGCAGCGTAGGTTTGGGAGGGGGTTTACCCTACGAGCAGTACTTC.

The chain recombines TRBV28 with TRBJ2-3, with a tentative D call TRBD1 (5 bases). CDR3 length: 16 amino acids. Germline CDR1 reads MDHEN; CDR2 reads SYDVKM. V was shortened by 2 bases and J by 0 bases, with 12 bases between the two germline ends. CDR3 DNA: TGTGCCAGCAGTTTACCATTCTCAGGGAGCACAGATACGCAGTATTTT. It encodes CASSLPFSGSTDTQYF.

The chain employs TRBV27 and TRBJ2-2; 9 bases match TRBD2. Germline-derived CDR1 and CDR2 are MNHEY and SMNVEV (reference sequence). There are 18 residues in the CDR3. J was trimmed by 6 bases and V by 1 base; bases with no gene match: 12. The CDR3 protein is CASSLLRREGLGPGELFF. The CDR3 DNA reads TGTGCCAGCAGTTTATTAAGGCGGGAGGGCCTGGGGCCCGGGGAGCTGTTTTTT.